These 22 T cell receptor beta chains share one sample of origin, sequenced in a study of T cells of healthy individuals. TCRdb redid the calling of the 5' RACE reads with MiXCR, one entry per CDR3 protein. This sample has 40,000 to 45,000 distinct CDR3 sequences, with 4% to 5.5% found just once. The receptor source for this set is a human donor in good health.

This clonotype came up many times. The DNA of the CDR3 is TGTGCCACCCGCGGGAGTATCGGAGAGACCCAGTACTTC. It encodes CATRGSIGETQYF. This chain uses TRBV13 with TRBJ2-5; 7 bases are shared with TRBD2. CDR1 PRHDT and CDR2 FYEKMQ come from the germline V gene (reference sequence). With V trimmed by 10 bases and J by 4 bases, 9 bases remained unmatched. CDR3 size: 13 residues.

This clonotype was seen a few times. The rearrangement joins TRBV27 to TRBJ2-3, with D possibly being TRBD2 (5 bases). The CDR3 consists of 16 residues. Trimming stripped 6 bases from V and 5 bases from J, with 21 bases between. CDR1 and CDR2 from the germline V gene are MNHEY and SMNVEV (reference sequence). The CDR3 DNA reads TGTGCCAGCAGGCCACGGCGGGTGACCATTATAGATACGCAGTATTTT. Translated: CASRPRRVTIIDTQYF.

The V and J genes are TRBV20-1 and TRBJ2-3; 12 nucleotides agree with TRBD2. Germline trimming cut 1 base from V and 0 bases from J; bases unmatched to any gene: 5. There are 17 residues in the CDR3. The germline V gene encodes CDR1 DFQATT and CDR2 SNEGSKA (reference sequence). The CDR3: CSARVLGLAGSTDTQYF. The CDR3 nucleotides read TGCAGTGCTAGAGTGCTTGGACTAGCGGGAAGCACAGATACGCAGTATTTT.

This clonotype was detected ten times or more. The chain employs TRBV20-1 and TRBJ2-1, with 7 bases lining up with TRBD2. The V gene's germline CDR1 is DFQATT and CDR2 SNEGSKA (reference sequence). CDR3 length: 14 amino acids. V was clipped by 3 bases and J by 7 bases; unmatched bases: 9. The CDR3 loop is CSASIGRAVNEQFF. CDR3 nucleotides: TGCAGTGCTAGTATTGGGAGGGCCGTTAATGAGCAGTTCTTC.

This clonotype was seen ten or more times. The genes are TRBV2 and TRBJ1-5; no definite D call. The CDR3 runs 13 residues. Germline lookup yields CDR1 SNHLY and CDR2 FYNNEI. The germline V and J ends were trimmed by 6 bases and 0 bases, with 6 bases remaining between them. In DNA, the CDR3 is TGTGCCAGCAGACCAGATAGCAATCAGCCCCAGCATTTT. Its protein is CASRPDSNQPQHF.

The chain recombines TRBV4-2 with TRBJ2-1, with D possibly matching TRBD2 (6 bases). Trimming took off 0 bases at V and 7 bases at J, with 19 bases between the two ends. From germline, CDR1 is LGHNA and CDR2 YNFKEQ. CDR3 length: 17 amino acids. CDR3 sequence reads: CASSQDLWRREVNEQFF. CDR3 sequence (DNA): TGTGCCAGCAGCCAAGATTTATGGCGAAGGGAGGTGAATGAGCAGTTCTTC.

This clonotype was observed many times. V is TRBV4-2 and J is TRBJ2-1; D gene ambiguous. V dropped 0 bases and J dropped 5 bases, with 11 bases sitting between them. The CDR3 spans 15 residues. Germline V gene lookup returns CDR1 LGHNA and CDR2 YNFKEQ. In nucleotides, the CDR3 is TGTGCCAGCAGCCAAGATATGGGGTCCCACAATGAGCAGTTCTTC. Its translation is CASSQDMGSHNEQFF.

This clonotype was counted many times. V is TRBV19 and J is TRBJ2-1; D is perhaps TRBD1 (5 bases). Germline V gene lookup returns CDR1 LNHDA and CDR2 SQIVND (reference sequence). The CDR3 consists of 14 residues. The V end was cut by 8 bases, the J end by 2 bases, with 13 bases between. The CDR3 DNA sequence: TGTGCCAGTGGGGCCCCTCCGGCCTACAATGAGCAGTTCTTC. Its translation: CASGAPPAYNEQFF.

This clonotype showed up many times. V usage is TRBV20-1 and J usage is TRBJ1-2; D unclear. The germline V gene has CDR1 DFQATT and CDR2 SNEGSKA (reference sequence). This CDR3 is 11 amino acids long. Trimming took 4 bases from V and 1 from J, leaving 4 bases between them. Here the CDR3 reads CSATGNYGYTF. CDR3 nucleotide sequence: TGCAGTGCTACTGGTAACTATGGCTACACCTTC.

In its sample, this clonotype was seen many times. This chain uses TRBV12-3 or TRBV12-4 with TRBJ2-3, with TRBD2 as a possible D gene (5 bases). V shed 5 bases and J shed 2 bases, with 11 bases lying between them. The CDR3 has 14 residues. The CDR3 DNA reads as TGTGCCAGCAGTAGACTATCTAACACAGATACGCAGTATTTT. Its protein product is CASSRLSNTDTQYF.

Many counts were recorded for this clonotype. The CDR3 protein is CASSQVPHEQFF. The DNA of the CDR3 is TGTGCCAGCAGCCAAGTTCCGCATGAGCAGTTCTTC. The chain uses TRBV14 and TRBJ2-1; unclear D gene. This CDR3 region has 12 residues. Trimming stripped 1 base from V and 8 bases from J, with 6 bases between. Germline values: CDR1 SGHDN, CDR2 FVKESK.

The chain couples TRBV26 to TRBJ2-3; the table calls TRBD2, which could not be checked here. TRBV26 is a pseudogene segment. CDR3 length equals 16 residues. This CDR3 is CASSFGSRGIPDTQYF. In nucleotides, the CDR3 is TGTGCCAGCAGCTTTGGATCTCGCGGGATCCCGGATACGCAGTATTTT.

The chain joins TRBV29-1 to TRBJ1-3; no reliable D call. Trimming removed 0 bases at V and 0 bases at J, with 12 bases between. From germline, CDR1 is SQVTM and CDR2 ANQGSEA. The CDR3 totals 16 residues. Written as DNA, the CDR3 is TGCAGCGTTGAAGAGATGAGCGGGAGCTCTGGAAACACCATATATTTT. It encodes CSVEEMSGSSGNTIYF.

This clonotype was found many times. The V and J genes are TRBV18 and TRBJ1-5, with D possibly being TRBD1 (5 bases). This CDR3 is built from 14 residues. Germline lookup yields CDR1 KGHSH and CDR2 LQKENI. V shed 1 base and J shed 8 bases, with 12 bases lying between them. CDR3 sequence reads: CASSPRQGTEPQHF. Here the CDR3 DNA reads TGTGCCAGCTCACCACGGCAGGGTACGGAGCCCCAGCATTTT. The complete variable domain, with remaining parts taken from reference TRBV18 and TRBJ1-5, reads NAGVMQNPRHLVRRRGQEARLRCSPMKGHSHVYWYRQLPEEGLKFMVYLQKENIIDESGMPKERFSAEFPKEGPSILRIQQVVRGDSAAYFCASSPRQGTEPQHFGDGTRLSIL.

In its sample, this clonotype was seen many times. V usage is TRBV12-3 or TRBV12-4 and J usage is TRBJ1-2, with D tentatively TRBD1 (6 bases). The germline V and J ends were trimmed by 0 bases and 4 bases, with 15 bases remaining between them. The CDR3 runs 16 residues. The CDR3 region has the DNA TGTGCCAGCAGTTTAGCGGTCGCGGGGGCCCGCTATGGCTACACCTTC. It translates to CASSLAVAGARYGYTF.

Concerning this clonotype itself: A clone one base away is much larger, so this may be a read error. The chain has TRBV7-4 and TRBJ2-1, with D tentatively TRBD1 or TRBD2 (5 bases each). Looked up from germline, CDR1 is SGHVT and CDR2 is SQSDAQ. There are 16 residues in the CDR3. Trimming removed 6 bases at V and 8 bases at J, with 23 bases between. CDR3 protein: CASRASPGPANDEQFF. CDR3 nucleotides: TGTGCCAGCAGGGCATCGCCGGGACCAGCGAACGATGAGCAGTTCTTC. Complete variable domain (other parts from reference TRBV7-4 and TRBJ2-1): GAGVSQSPRYKVAKRGRDVALRCDSISGHVTLYWYRQTLGQGSEVLTYSQSDAQRDKSGRPSGRFSAERPERSVSTLKIQRTEQGDSAVYLCASRASPGPANDEQFFGPGTRLTVL.

This chain connects TRBV3-1 to TRBJ2-3, with D possibly TRBD1 on 6 matching bases. Germline lookup yields CDR1 LGHDT and CDR2 YNNKEL (reference sequence). V was trimmed by 4 bases and J by 2 bases, leaving 13 bases between them. The CDR3 is made up of 15 amino acids. The CDR3 DNA sequence: TGTGCCAGCAGCCCCCGGGACAAAACCACAGATACGCAGTATTTT. Residues: CASSPRDKTTDTQYF.

This clonotype was seen ten or more times. The CDR3 DNA reads TGTGCCAGCAGCTTAGATCCCCCAGGCCTCACCGGGGAGCTGTTTTTT. Its protein is CASSLDPPGLTGELFF. The rearrangement joins TRBV11-2 to TRBJ2-2; D uncertain. V was cut by 0 bases and J by 4 bases, with 12 bases left in between. The CDR3 spans 16 residues. The V gene's germline CDR1 is SGHAT and CDR2 FQNNGV. The variable domain in full, completed from reference TRBV11-2 and TRBJ2-2, reads EAGVAQSPRYKIIEKRQSVAFWCNPISGHATLYWYQQILGQGPKLLIQFQNNGVVDDSQLPKDRFSAERLKGVDSTLKIQPAKLEDSAVYLCASSLDPPGLTGELFFGEGSRLTVL.

This clonotype has ten or more counts. This chain joins TRBV20-1 and TRBJ2-1; D perhaps matches TRBD1 (5 bases). Germline V gene data show CDR1 as DFQATT and CDR2 as SNEGSKA (reference sequence). Trimming cost V 5 bases and J 3 bases, with 14 bases left between them. CDR3 size: 14 residues. CDR3 residues: CSAGDSGIYNEQFF. DNA for the CDR3: TGCAGTGCTGGCGACAGTGGGATCTACAATGAGCAGTTCTTC.

The chain recombines TRBV5-1 with TRBJ2-1; D gene unclear. This CDR3 has 13 amino acids. The germline gives CDR1 SGHRS, CDR2 YFSETQ. Trimming removed 0 bases from V and 8 bases from J, with 9 bases in between. The DNA of the CDR3 is TGCGCCAGCAGCTTGGTCCTCGAACATGAGCAGTTCTTC. This sequence encodes CASSLVLEHEQFF.

This clonotype was counted at least ten times. J is TRBJ2-7 and V is TRBV7-8, with D possibly matching TRBD2 (5 bases). The germline V gene encodes CDR1 SGHVS and CDR2 FQNEAQ. The V end lost 5 bases, the J end lost 2 bases, and 16 bases lay between the germline ends. This CDR3 spans 15 amino acids. The CDR3 bases are TGTGCCAGCAGCAAGCGAGAGGGAAGGACCTACGAGCAGTACTTC. Residues: CASSKREGRTYEQYF. The full variable domain, with the rest looked up from reference TRBV7-8 and TRBJ2-7, is GAGVSQSPRYKVAKRGQDVALRCDPISGHVSLFWYQQALGQGPEFLTYFQNEAQLDKSGLPSDRFFAERPEGSVSTLKIQRTQQEDSAVYLCASSKREGRTYEQYFGPGTRLTVT.

This clonotype was seen at least ten times. This sequence joins TRBV10-1 and TRBJ2-1, with TRBD2 matching over 8 bases. Unmatched junction bases numbered 10, after V lost 8 bases and J lost 7 bases. Germline loops: CDR1 WNHNN, CDR2 SYGVQD (reference sequence). The CDR3 is made up of 14 amino acids. The CDR3 protein is CASGGTRGLNEQFF. The CDR3 nucleotides are TGCGCCAGCGGAGGGACTAGGGGTTTGAATGAGCAGTTCTTC.